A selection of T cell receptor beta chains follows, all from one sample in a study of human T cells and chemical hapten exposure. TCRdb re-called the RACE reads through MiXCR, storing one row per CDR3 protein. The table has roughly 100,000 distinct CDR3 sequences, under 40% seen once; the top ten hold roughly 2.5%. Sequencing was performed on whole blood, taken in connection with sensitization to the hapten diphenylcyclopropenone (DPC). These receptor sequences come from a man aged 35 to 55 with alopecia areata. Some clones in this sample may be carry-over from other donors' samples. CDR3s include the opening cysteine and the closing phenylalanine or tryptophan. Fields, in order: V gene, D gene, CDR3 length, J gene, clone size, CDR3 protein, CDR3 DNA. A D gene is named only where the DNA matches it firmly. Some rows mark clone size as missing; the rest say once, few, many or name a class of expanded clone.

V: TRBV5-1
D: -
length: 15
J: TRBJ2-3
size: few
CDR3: CASSLSFNQADTQYF
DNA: TGCGCCAGCAGCTTGTCGTTCAACCAGGCGGATACGCAGTATTTT

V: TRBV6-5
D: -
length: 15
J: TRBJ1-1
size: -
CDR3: CASREGVSGGTEAFF
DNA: TGTGCCAGCAGGGAGGGGGTGTCGGGGGGAACTGAAGCTTTCTTT

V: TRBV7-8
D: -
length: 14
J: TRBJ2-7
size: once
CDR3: CASSLAGTLREQYF
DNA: TGTGCCAGCAGCTTGGCCGGGACTCTCCGCGAGCAGTACTTC

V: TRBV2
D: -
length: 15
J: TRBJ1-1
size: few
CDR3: CASSEFTPRNTEAFF
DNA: TGTGCCAGCAGTGAATTTACACCTCGGAACACTGAAGCTTTCTTT

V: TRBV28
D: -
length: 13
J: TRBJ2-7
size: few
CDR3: CASSERSFHEQYF
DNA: TGTGCCAGCAGTGAGCGGAGTTTCCACGAGCAGTACTTC

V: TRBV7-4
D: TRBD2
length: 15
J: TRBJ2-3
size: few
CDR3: CASSLVSGGSDTQYF
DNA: TGTGCCAGCAGCTTAGTGTCGGGAGGTTCAGATACGCAGTATTTT

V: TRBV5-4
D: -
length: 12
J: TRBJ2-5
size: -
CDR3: CASSLPGETQYF
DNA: TGTGCCAGCAGCTTGCCAGGCGAGACCCAGTACTTC

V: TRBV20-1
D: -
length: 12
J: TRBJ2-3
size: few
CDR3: CSAIRSADTQYF
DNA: TGCAGTGCTATCAGGAGTGCAGATACGCAGTATTTT

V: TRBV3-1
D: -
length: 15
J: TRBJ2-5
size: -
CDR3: CASSQDGSGAETQYF
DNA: TGTGCCAGCAGCCAAGATGGTTCAGGGGCCGAGACCCAGTACTTC

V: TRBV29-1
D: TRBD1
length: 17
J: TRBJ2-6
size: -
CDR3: CSAKGQGATSGANVLTF
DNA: TGCAGCGCCAAAGGCCAGGGGGCGACCTCTGGGGCCAACGTCCTGACTTTC

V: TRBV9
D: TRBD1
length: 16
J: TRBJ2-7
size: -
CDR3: CASSVGTGQGVVEQYF
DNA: TGTGCCAGCAGCGTAGGGACCGGACAGGGGGTTGTCGAGCAGTACTTC

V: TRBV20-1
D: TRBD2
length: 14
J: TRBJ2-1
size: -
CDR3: CSARGLAGVSEQFF
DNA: TGCAGTGCTAGAGGTCTAGCGGGAGTCAGCGAGCAGTTCTTC

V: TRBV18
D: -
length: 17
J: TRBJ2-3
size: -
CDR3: CASSPPKREESTDTQYF
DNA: TGTGCCAGCTCACCGCCTAAGAGGGAGGAAAGCACAGATACGCAGTATTTT

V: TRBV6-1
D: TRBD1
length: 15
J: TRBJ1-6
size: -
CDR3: CASSDGTVWGSPLHF
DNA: TGTGCCAGCAGCGACGGGACAGTCTGGGGTTCACCCCTCCACTTT

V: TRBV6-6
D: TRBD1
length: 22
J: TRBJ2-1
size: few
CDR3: CASSETGTGGLAGMKGYNEQFF
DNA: TGTGCCAGCAGCGAGACCGGGACAGGGGGCCTAGCGGGAATGAAGGGATACAATGAGCAGTTCTTC

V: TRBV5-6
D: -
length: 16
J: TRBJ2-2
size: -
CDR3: CASSSGLPGITGELFF
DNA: TGTGCCAGCAGCTCAGGACTACCGGGGATCACCGGGGAGCTGTTTTTT

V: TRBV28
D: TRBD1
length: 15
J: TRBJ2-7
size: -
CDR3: CASSFRDRGQHEQYF
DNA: TGTGCCAGCAGTTTTCGGGACAGGGGGCAGCACGAGCAGTACTTC

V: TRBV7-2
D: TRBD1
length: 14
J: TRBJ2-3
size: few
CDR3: CASRRTGGADTQYF
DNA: TGTGCCAGCAGACGGACAGGGGGCGCAGATACGCAGTATTTT

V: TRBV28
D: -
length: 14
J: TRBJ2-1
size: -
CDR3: CASVGGATYNEQFF
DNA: TGTGCCAGCGTAGGAGGGGCAACCTACAATGAGCAGTTCTTC

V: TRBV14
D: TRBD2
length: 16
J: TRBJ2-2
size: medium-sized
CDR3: CASSQFLADPLGELFF
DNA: TGTGCCAGCAGCCAATTTCTAGCGGATCCCTTAGGGGAGCTGTTTTTT

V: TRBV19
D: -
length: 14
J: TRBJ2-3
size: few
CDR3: CASSMWGVADTQYF
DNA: TGTGCCAGTAGTATGTGGGGAGTCGCAGATACGCAGTATTTT

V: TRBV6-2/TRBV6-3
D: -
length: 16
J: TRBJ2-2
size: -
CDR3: CASSYSQPGANGELFF
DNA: TGTGCCAGCAGTTACTCGCAACCGGGGGCGAACGGGGAGCTGTTTTTT

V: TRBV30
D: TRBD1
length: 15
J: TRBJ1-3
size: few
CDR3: CAWSKGQSSGNTIYF
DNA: TGTGCCTGGAGTAAGGGACAGAGCTCTGGAAACACCATATATTTT

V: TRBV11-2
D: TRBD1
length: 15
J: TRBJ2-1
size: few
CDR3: CASSSGQGARNEQFF
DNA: TGTGCCAGCAGCTCTGGACAGGGGGCGCGGAATGAGCAGTTCTTC